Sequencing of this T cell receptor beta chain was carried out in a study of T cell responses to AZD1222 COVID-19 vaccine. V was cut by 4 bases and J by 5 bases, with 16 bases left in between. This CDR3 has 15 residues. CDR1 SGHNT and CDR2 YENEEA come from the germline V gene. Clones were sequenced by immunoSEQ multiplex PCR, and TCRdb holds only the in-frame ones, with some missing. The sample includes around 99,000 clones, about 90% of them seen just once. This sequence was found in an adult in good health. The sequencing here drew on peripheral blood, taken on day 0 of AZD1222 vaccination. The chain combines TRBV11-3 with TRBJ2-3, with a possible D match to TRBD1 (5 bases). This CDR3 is CASSSGGQGGDTQYF. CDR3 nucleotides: TGTGCCAGCAGCTCGGGTGGGCAGGGCGGAGATACGCAGTATTTT.